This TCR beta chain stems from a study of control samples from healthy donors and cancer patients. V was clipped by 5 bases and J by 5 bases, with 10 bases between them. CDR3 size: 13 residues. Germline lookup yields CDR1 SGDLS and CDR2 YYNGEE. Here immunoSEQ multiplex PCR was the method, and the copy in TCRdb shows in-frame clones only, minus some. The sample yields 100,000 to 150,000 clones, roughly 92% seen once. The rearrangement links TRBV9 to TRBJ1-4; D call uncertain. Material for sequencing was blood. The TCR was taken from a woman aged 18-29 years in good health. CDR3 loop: CASSVTQNEKLFF. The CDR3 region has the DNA TGTGCCAGCAGTGTGACGCAAAATGAAAAACTGTTTTTT.